Listed below are T cell receptor beta chains from one sample, sequenced in a study of T cell clonotyping in hematopoietic cell transplantation. The protocol was immunoSEQ multiplex PCR, while the TCRdb copy is restricted to in-frame clones and leaves out a portion. The sample contains roughly 37,000 clones, about 90% of which appear only once. Sequencing used peripheral blood mononuclear cells. These TCRs come from a woman aged 40 to 50 in good health. Some clones in this sample may be carry-over from other donors' samples. CDR3s include the opening cysteine and the closing phenylalanine or tryptophan. D genes are given only for firm matches. Size values are once, few and many counts, or a class for expanded clones, and some rows have none.

clone_size: NA; d_call: NA; v_call: TRBV30; cdr3_length: 15; j_call: TRBJ2-1; cdr3_aa: CAWTAIATSYNEQFF; cdr3_nt: TGTGCCTGGACCGCAATAGCGACCTCCTACAATGAGCAGTTCTTC
clone_size: NA; d_call: TRBD1; v_call: TRBV29-1; cdr3_length: 15; j_call: TRBJ2-7; cdr3_aa: CSVVGGTGGSYEQYF; cdr3_nt: TGCAGCGTTGTAGGTGGGACAGGGGGATCCTACGAGCAGTACTTC
clone_size: NA; d_call: NA; v_call: TRBV29-1; cdr3_length: 13; j_call: TRBJ2-2; cdr3_aa: CSVPLWTTGELFF; cdr3_nt: TGCAGCGTCCCCTTGTGGACTACCGGGGAGCTGTTTTTT
clone_size: NA; d_call: TRBD1; v_call: TRBV28; cdr3_length: 15; j_call: TRBJ2-7; cdr3_aa: CASIQSGTGPYEQYF; cdr3_nt: TGTGCCAGCATCCAATCCGGGACAGGACCCTACGAGCAGTACTTC
clone_size: NA; d_call: TRBD2; v_call: TRBV14; cdr3_length: 17; j_call: TRBJ2-2; cdr3_aa: CASSPPDRAGVPGELFF; cdr3_nt: TGTGCCAGCAGCCCCCCCGATCGAGCGGGAGTACCCGGGGAGCTGTTTTTT
clone_size: NA; d_call: NA; v_call: TRBV7-7; cdr3_length: 13; j_call: TRBJ2-1; cdr3_aa: CASSLEGYSEQFF; cdr3_nt: TGTGCTAGCAGCCTTGAAGGGTACAGTGAGCAGTTCTTC
clone_size: NA; d_call: NA; v_call: TRBV30; cdr3_length: 14; j_call: TRBJ1-2; cdr3_aa: CAWSVQTGNRGYTF; cdr3_nt: TGTGCCTGGAGTGTACAAACGGGGAACCGGGGCTACACCTTC
clone_size: medium-sized; d_call: NA; v_call: TRBV30; cdr3_length: 11; j_call: TRBJ1-1; cdr3_aa: CAWSDRGEAFF; cdr3_nt: TGTGCCTGGAGTGACAGAGGAGAAGCTTTCTTT
clone_size: NA; d_call: NA; v_call: TRBV6-1; cdr3_length: 11; j_call: TRBJ1-1; cdr3_aa: CASSASRKAFF; cdr3_nt: TGTGCCAGCAGTGCATCCCGGAAAGCTTTCTTT
clone_size: few; d_call: NA; v_call: TRBV10-3; cdr3_length: 13; j_call: TRBJ2-7; cdr3_aa: CAISDTSVGEQYF; cdr3_nt: TGTGCCATCAGTGATACCAGCGTGGGCGAGCAGTACTTC
clone_size: NA; d_call: TRBD1; v_call: TRBV28; cdr3_length: 15; j_call: TRBJ1-1; cdr3_aa: CASSLLLGTAAEAFF; cdr3_nt: TGTGCCAGCAGTTTACTCCTTGGGACAGCTGCTGAAGCTTTCTTT
clone_size: NA; d_call: TRBD1; v_call: TRBV2; cdr3_length: 14; j_call: TRBJ2-7; cdr3_aa: CASLLGQGAYEQYF; cdr3_nt: TGTGCCAGCCTACTGGGACAGGGTGCTTACGAGCAGTACTTC
clone_size: once; d_call: NA; v_call: TRBV11-2; cdr3_length: 14; j_call: TRBJ2-7; cdr3_aa: CASSERTTSYEQYF; cdr3_nt: TGTGCCAGCAGCGAGAGGACTACCTCCTACGAGCAGTACTTC
clone_size: NA; d_call: TRBD2; v_call: TRBV9; cdr3_length: 19; j_call: TRBJ2-2; cdr3_aa: CASTPHLPGRATNTGELFF; cdr3_nt: TGTGCCAGCACTCCACACCTACCCGGGAGGGCCACGAACACCGGGGAGCTGTTTTTT
clone_size: NA; d_call: NA; v_call: TRBV7-9; cdr3_length: 14; j_call: TRBJ1-2; cdr3_aa: CASSLASRNYGYTF; cdr3_nt: TGTGCCAGCAGCTTAGCGAGCAGGAACTATGGCTACACCTTC
clone_size: NA; d_call: NA; v_call: TRBV27; cdr3_length: 13; j_call: TRBJ1-4; cdr3_aa: CASSFRPGEGPLF; cdr3_nt: TGTGCCAGCAGTTTTCGTCCGGGAGAAGGTCCCTTATTT
clone_size: once; d_call: NA; v_call: TRBV7-2; cdr3_length: 13; j_call: TRBJ1-1; cdr3_aa: CASSIAVVTEAFF; cdr3_nt: TGTGCCAGCAGTATCGCCGTGGTGACTGAAGCTTTCTTT
clone_size: NA; d_call: TRBD2; v_call: TRBV10-3; cdr3_length: 17; j_call: TRBJ2-2; cdr3_aa: CAISRLAGGKNTGELFF; cdr3_nt: TGTGCCATCAGTCGTCTAGCGGGAGGGAAGAACACCGGGGAGCTGTTTTTT
clone_size: NA; d_call: NA; v_call: TRBV6-5; cdr3_length: 12; j_call: TRBJ1-2; cdr3_aa: CASKEAGYGYTF; cdr3_nt: TGTGCCAGCAAAGAGGCTGGCTATGGCTACACCTTC
clone_size: NA; d_call: NA; v_call: TRBV5-8; cdr3_length: 14; j_call: TRBJ1-5; cdr3_aa: CASSFSQGNQPQHF; cdr3_nt: TGTGCCAGCAGCTTTTCGCAGGGCAATCAGCCCCAGCATTTT
clone_size: NA; d_call: NA; v_call: TRBV18; cdr3_length: 16; j_call: TRBJ2-7; cdr3_aa: CASSPPNVPQSYEQYF; cdr3_nt: TGTGCCAGCTCACCCCCGAATGTCCCGCAATCCTACGAGCAGTACTTC
clone_size: once; d_call: TRBD1; v_call: TRBV15; cdr3_length: 15; j_call: TRBJ1-2; cdr3_aa: CATSRTGTGTGGYTF; cdr3_nt: TGTGCCACCAGCAGAACCGGGACAGGGACGGGTGGCTACACCTTC
clone_size: NA; d_call: TRBD1; v_call: TRBV28; cdr3_length: 13; j_call: TRBJ2-7; cdr3_aa: CASSMDRDYEQYF; cdr3_nt: TGTGCCAGCAGTATGGACAGGGACTACGAGCAGTACTTC
clone_size: NA; d_call: TRBD1; v_call: TRBV27; cdr3_length: 14; j_call: TRBJ2-7; cdr3_aa: CASAPGTGPYEQYF; cdr3_nt: TGTGCCAGCGCGCCCGGGACAGGGCCCTACGAGCAGTACTTC
clone_size: NA; d_call: TRBD1; v_call: TRBV30; cdr3_length: 13; j_call: TRBJ1-2; cdr3_aa: CAWQQTGNYGYTF; cdr3_nt: TGTGCCTGGCAACAGACAGGGAACTATGGCTACACCTTC
clone_size: NA; d_call: NA; v_call: TRBV9; cdr3_length: 17; j_call: TRBJ1-3; cdr3_aa: CASSGPGSLRSGNTIYF; cdr3_nt: TGTGCCAGCAGCGGACCAGGGTCCCTGCGGTCTGGAAACACCATATATTTT
clone_size: NA; d_call: NA; v_call: TRBV21-1; cdr3_length: 14; j_call: TRBJ1-1; cdr3_aa: CASSNGARGTEAFF; cdr3_nt: TGTGCCAGCAGCAACGGGGCGCGGGGCACTGAAGCTTTCTTT
clone_size: NA; d_call: TRBD1; v_call: TRBV28; cdr3_length: 14; j_call: TRBJ1-5; cdr3_aa: CASSGGQGYQPQHF; cdr3_nt: TGTGCCAGCAGTGGCGGACAGGGTTATCAGCCCCAGCATTTT
clone_size: once; d_call: NA; v_call: TRBV7-9; cdr3_length: 16; j_call: TRBJ2-1; cdr3_aa: CASSSPDRSDGDEQFF; cdr3_nt: TGTGCCAGCAGCTCTCCTGACAGGTCAGATGGGGATGAGCAGTTCTTC
clone_size: few; d_call: NA; v_call: TRBV11-3; cdr3_length: 16; j_call: TRBJ1-1; cdr3_aa: CASSLDGRDGNTEAFF; cdr3_nt: TGTGCCAGCAGCTTAGATGGCAGGGACGGGAACACTGAAGCTTTCTTT
clone_size: NA; d_call: NA; v_call: TRBV27; cdr3_length: 14; j_call: TRBJ1-4; cdr3_aa: CASSSSTHIEKLFF; cdr3_nt: TGTGCCAGCAGTTCGTCCACCCACATTGAAAAACTGTTTTTT
clone_size: NA; d_call: TRBD1; v_call: TRBV11-2; cdr3_length: 15; j_call: TRBJ1-4; cdr3_aa: CASSSRTGNYEKLFF; cdr3_nt: TGTGCCAGCAGTTCCAGGACAGGGAACTATGAAAAACTGTTTTTT
clone_size: NA; d_call: NA; v_call: TRBV5-1; cdr3_length: 13; j_call: TRBJ2-1; cdr3_aa: CASSLNPSGEQFF; cdr3_nt: TGCGCCAGCAGCTTGAACCCCTCAGGTGAGCAGTTCTTC
clone_size: NA; d_call: NA; v_call: TRBV19; cdr3_length: 13; j_call: TRBJ1-2; cdr3_aa: CASRTPGNYGYTF; cdr3_nt: TGTGCCAGTAGGACGCCGGGGAACTATGGCTACACCTTC
clone_size: NA; d_call: TRBD1; v_call: TRBV5-1; cdr3_length: 16; j_call: TRBJ2-7; cdr3_aa: CASSPGTGGVSYEQYF; cdr3_nt: TGCGCCAGCAGCCCAGGGACAGGGGGAGTCTCCTACGAGCAGTACTTC
clone_size: NA; d_call: NA; v_call: TRBV28; cdr3_length: 14; j_call: TRBJ1-2; cdr3_aa: CATRPPSNLYGYTF; cdr3_nt: TGTGCCACCCGACCCCCCTCTAACCTCTATGGCTACACCTTC
clone_size: few; d_call: TRBD1; v_call: TRBV5-4; cdr3_length: 15; j_call: TRBJ1-2; cdr3_aa: CASSSGQGRNYGYTF; cdr3_nt: TGTGCCAGCAGCTCTGGACAGGGGCGTAACTATGGCTACACCTTC
clone_size: NA; d_call: TRBD2; v_call: TRBV13; cdr3_length: 15; j_call: TRBJ2-3; cdr3_aa: CASGPGGVESDTQYF; cdr3_nt: TGTGCCAGCGGACCTGGGGGGGTAGAGTCAGATACGCAGTATTTT
clone_size: NA; d_call: NA; v_call: TRBV30; cdr3_length: 16; j_call: TRBJ1-4; cdr3_aa: CAWSNGAEATNEKLFF; cdr3_nt: TGTGCCTGGAGTAATGGAGCAGAGGCAACTAATGAAAAACTGTTTTTT
clone_size: NA; d_call: NA; v_call: TRBV7-2; cdr3_length: 15; j_call: TRBJ1-1; cdr3_aa: CASSFHRSGGTEAFF; cdr3_nt: TGTGCCAGCAGCTTTCACAGGTCCGGGGGCACTGAAGCTTTCTTT
clone_size: once; d_call: NA; v_call: TRBV7-8; cdr3_length: 13; j_call: TRBJ2-7; cdr3_aa: CASSRSPSHEQYF; cdr3_nt: TGTGCCAGCAGCAGAAGTCCCTCGCACGAGCAGTACTTC
clone_size: NA; d_call: NA; v_call: TRBV9; cdr3_length: 17; j_call: TRBJ2-2; cdr3_aa: CASSVRRGEANTGELFF; cdr3_nt: TGTGCCAGCAGCGTCCGACGTGGTGAGGCGAACACCGGGGAGCTGTTTTTT
clone_size: NA; d_call: NA; v_call: TRBV28; cdr3_length: 13; j_call: TRBJ2-7; cdr3_aa: CASSLRQNGEQYF; cdr3_nt: TGTGCCAGCAGTTTACGTCAGAACGGTGAGCAGTACTTC
clone_size: NA; d_call: NA; v_call: TRBV28; cdr3_length: 13; j_call: TRBJ1-2; cdr3_aa: CASTPSLGYGYTF; cdr3_nt: TGTGCCAGCACCCCGTCATTAGGATATGGCTACACCTTC
clone_size: NA; d_call: NA; v_call: TRBV6-6; cdr3_length: 13; j_call: TRBJ1-1; cdr3_aa: CASRTTGNTEAFF; cdr3_nt: TGTGCCAGCAGGACAACAGGGAACACTGAAGCTTTCTTT
clone_size: NA; d_call: NA; v_call: TRBV25-1; cdr3_length: 13; j_call: TRBJ1-4; cdr3_aa: CASSEQQVRKLFF; cdr3_nt: TGTGCCAGCAGTGAACAACAAGTACGGAAACTGTTTTTT
clone_size: NA; d_call: TRBD2; v_call: TRBV6-5; cdr3_length: 16; j_call: TRBJ2-1; cdr3_aa: CASSYLAGLGYNEQFF; cdr3_nt: TGTGCCAGCAGTTACCTAGCGGGATTAGGCTACAATGAGCAGTTCTTC
clone_size: NA; d_call: TRBD1; v_call: TRBV27; cdr3_length: 15; j_call: TRBJ1-4; cdr3_aa: CASSSGTGGFEKLFF; cdr3_nt: TGTGCCAGCAGCAGCGGGACAGGGGGCTTTGAAAAACTGTTTTTT
clone_size: NA; d_call: NA; v_call: TRBV30; cdr3_length: 14; j_call: TRBJ2-5; cdr3_aa: CAWSGIIPRETQYF; cdr3_nt: TGTGCCTGGAGTGGTATAATCCCCCGTGAGACCCAGTACTTC
clone_size: NA; d_call: NA; v_call: TRBV28; cdr3_length: 17; j_call: TRBJ2-4; cdr3_aa: CASSLPGRPLAKNIQYF; cdr3_nt: TGTGCCAGCAGTCTACCGGGGAGACCCTTAGCCAAAAACATTCAGTACTTC
clone_size: NA; d_call: NA; v_call: TRBV5-6; cdr3_length: 14; j_call: TRBJ1-1; cdr3_aa: CASSLGTPVTEAFF; cdr3_nt: TGTGCCAGCAGCTTGGGGACACCCGTCACTGAAGCTTTCTTT
clone_size: NA; d_call: NA; v_call: TRBV11-3; cdr3_length: 13; j_call: TRBJ1-1; cdr3_aa: CASSSDTHTEAFF; cdr3_nt: TGTGCCAGCAGCTCGGACACCCACACTGAAGCTTTCTTT
clone_size: NA; d_call: TRBD1; v_call: TRBV6-1; cdr3_length: 14; j_call: TRBJ1-2; cdr3_aa: CAGTGGPRRYGYTF; cdr3_nt: TGTGCCGGAACAGGGGGCCCGCGGAGATATGGCTACACCTTC
clone_size: NA; d_call: NA; v_call: TRBV19; cdr3_length: 12; j_call: TRBJ1-5; cdr3_aa: CASRRINQPQHF; cdr3_nt: TGTGCCAGCCGACGGATCAATCAGCCCCAGCATTTT
clone_size: NA; d_call: NA; v_call: TRBV30; cdr3_length: 13; j_call: TRBJ1-2; cdr3_aa: CAWSVYEENGYTF; cdr3_nt: TGTGCCTGGAGTGTATACGAGGAAAACGGCTACACCTTC
clone_size: NA; d_call: TRBD2; v_call: TRBV28; cdr3_length: 16; j_call: TRBJ2-3; cdr3_aa: CASSSRTSGRSDTQYF; cdr3_nt: TGTGCCAGCAGTTCCCGGACTAGCGGGAGATCAGATACGCAGTATTTT